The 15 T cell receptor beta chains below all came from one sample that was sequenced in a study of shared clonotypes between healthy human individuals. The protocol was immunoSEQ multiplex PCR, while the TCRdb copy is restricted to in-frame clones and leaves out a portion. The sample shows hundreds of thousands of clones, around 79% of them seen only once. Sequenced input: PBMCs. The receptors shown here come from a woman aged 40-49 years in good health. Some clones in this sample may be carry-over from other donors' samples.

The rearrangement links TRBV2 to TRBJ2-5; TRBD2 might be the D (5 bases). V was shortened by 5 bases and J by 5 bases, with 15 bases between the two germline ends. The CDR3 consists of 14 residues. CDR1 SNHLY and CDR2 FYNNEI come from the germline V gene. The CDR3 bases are TGTGCCAGCAGTCGGCTTTACCCGGGGGAGACCCAGTACTTC. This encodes CASSRLYPGETQYF. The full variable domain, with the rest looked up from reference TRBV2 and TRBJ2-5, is EPEVTQTPSHQVTQMGQEVILRCVPISNHLYFYWYRQILGQKVEFLVSFYNNEISEKSEIFDDQFSVERPDGSNFTLKIRSTKLEDSAMYFCASSRLYPGETQYFGPGTRLLVL.

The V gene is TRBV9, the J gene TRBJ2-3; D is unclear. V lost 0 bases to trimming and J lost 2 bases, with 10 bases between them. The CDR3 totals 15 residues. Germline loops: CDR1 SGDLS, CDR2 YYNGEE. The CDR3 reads CASSVATLLTDTQYF. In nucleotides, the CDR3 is TGTGCCAGCAGCGTAGCAACTCTACTCACAGATACGCAGTATTTT.

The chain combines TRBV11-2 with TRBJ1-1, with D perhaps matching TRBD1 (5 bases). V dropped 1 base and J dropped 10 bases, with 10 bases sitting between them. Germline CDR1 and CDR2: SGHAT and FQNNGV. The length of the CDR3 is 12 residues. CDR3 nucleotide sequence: TGTGCCAGCAGCTTAGTCAGGGCCGGAGCTTTCTTT. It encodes CASSLVRAGAFF. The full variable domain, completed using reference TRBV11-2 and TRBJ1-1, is EAGVAQSPRYKIIEKRQSVAFWCNPISGHATLYWYQQILGQGPKLLIQFQNNGVVDDSQLPKDRFSAERLKGVDSTLKIQPAKLEDSAVYLCASSLVRAGAFFGQGTRLTVV.

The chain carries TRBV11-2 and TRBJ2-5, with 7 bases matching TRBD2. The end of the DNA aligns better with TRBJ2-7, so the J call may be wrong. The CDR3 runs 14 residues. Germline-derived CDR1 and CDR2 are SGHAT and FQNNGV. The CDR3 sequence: CASTLAGASYEQYF. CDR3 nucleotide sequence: TGTGCCAGCACCCTTGCGGGAGCGTCCTACGAGCAGTACTTC.

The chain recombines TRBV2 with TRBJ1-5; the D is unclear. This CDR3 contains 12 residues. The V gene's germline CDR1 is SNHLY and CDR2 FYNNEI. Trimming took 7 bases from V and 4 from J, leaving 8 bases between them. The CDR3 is CASNLVNQPQHF. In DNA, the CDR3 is TGTGCCAGCAATCTTGTAAATCAGCCCCAGCATTTT.

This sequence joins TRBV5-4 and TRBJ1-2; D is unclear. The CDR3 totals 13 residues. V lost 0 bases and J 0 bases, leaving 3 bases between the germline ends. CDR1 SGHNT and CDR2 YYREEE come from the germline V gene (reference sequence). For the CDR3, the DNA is TGTGCCAGCAGCTTGGATGCTAACTATGGCTACACCTTC. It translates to CASSLDANYGYTF.

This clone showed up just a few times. CDR3 sequence reads: CASSTGTSHFF. CDR3 coding DNA: TGTGCCAGTAGTACCGGGACCAGCCATTTCTTC. V gene TRBV19 combines with J gene TRBJ2-1, with D possibly being TRBD1 or TRBD2 (5 bases each). The CDR3 totals 11 residues. V was shortened by 4 bases and J by 16 bases, with 14 bases between the two germline ends. Germline V gives CDR1 LNHDA, CDR2 SQIVND (reference sequence).

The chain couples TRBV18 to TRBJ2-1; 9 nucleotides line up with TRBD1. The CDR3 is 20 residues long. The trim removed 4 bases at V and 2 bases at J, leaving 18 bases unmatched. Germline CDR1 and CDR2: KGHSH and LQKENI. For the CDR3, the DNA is TGTGCCAGCTCACTACGCCCGGGACAGGGAATGGATGGTGCCTACAATGAGCAGTTCTTC. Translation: CASSLRPGQGMDGAYNEQFF. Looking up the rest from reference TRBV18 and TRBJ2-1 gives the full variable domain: NAGVMQNPRHLVRRRGQEARLRCSPMKGHSHVYWYRQLPEEGLKFMVYLQKENIIDESGMPKERFSAEFPKEGPSILRIQQVVRGDSAAYFCASSLRPGQGMDGAYNEQFFGPGTRLTVL.

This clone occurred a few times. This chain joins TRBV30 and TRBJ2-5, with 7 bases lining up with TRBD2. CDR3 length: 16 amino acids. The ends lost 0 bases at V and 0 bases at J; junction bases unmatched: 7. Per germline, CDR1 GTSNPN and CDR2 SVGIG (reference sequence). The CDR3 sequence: CAWSVGIAGHQETQYF. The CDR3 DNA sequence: TGTGCCTGGAGTGTAGGGATAGCGGGCCACCAAGAGACCCAGTACTTC.

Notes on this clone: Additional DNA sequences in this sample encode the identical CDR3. The CDR3 protein is CSVGGWTGELFF. In nucleotides, the CDR3 is TGCAGCGTTGGAGGTTGGACCGGGGAGCTGTTTTTT. V is TRBV29-1 and J is TRBJ2-2; D is uncertain. V gave up 4 bases and J gave up 5 bases, with 8 bases separating them. The CDR3 spans 12 residues. CDR1 is SQVTM, CDR2 ANQGSEA, per germline.

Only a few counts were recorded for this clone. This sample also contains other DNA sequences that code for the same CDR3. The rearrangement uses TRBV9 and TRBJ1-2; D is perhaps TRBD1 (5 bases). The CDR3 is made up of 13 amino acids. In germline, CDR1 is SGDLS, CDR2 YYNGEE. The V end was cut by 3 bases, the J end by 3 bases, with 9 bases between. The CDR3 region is CASSASRDYGYTF. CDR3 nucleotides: TGTGCCAGCAGCGCAAGCAGGGACTATGGCTACACCTTC.

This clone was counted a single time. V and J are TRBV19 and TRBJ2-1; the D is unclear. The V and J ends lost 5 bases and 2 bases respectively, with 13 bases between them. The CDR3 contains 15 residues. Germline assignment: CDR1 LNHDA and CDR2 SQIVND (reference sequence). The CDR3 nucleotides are TGTGCCAGTAGTCCCCAAGCCCTAGCCTACAATGAGCAGTTCTTC. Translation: CASSPQALAYNEQFF.

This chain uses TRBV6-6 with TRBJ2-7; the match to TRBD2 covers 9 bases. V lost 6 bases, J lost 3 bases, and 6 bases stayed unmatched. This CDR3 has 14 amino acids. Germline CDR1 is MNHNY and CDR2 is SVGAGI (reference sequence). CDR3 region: CASRPAGGFYEQYF. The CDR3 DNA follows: TGTGCCAGCAGGCCGGCGGGGGGGTTCTACGAGCAGTACTTC.

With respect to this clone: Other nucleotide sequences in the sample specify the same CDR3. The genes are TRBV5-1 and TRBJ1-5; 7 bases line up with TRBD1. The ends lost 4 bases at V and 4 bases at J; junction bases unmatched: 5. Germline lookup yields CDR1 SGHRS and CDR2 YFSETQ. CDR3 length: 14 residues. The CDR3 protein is CASSPGGSNQPQHF. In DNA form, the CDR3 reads TGCGCCAGCAGCCCAGGGGGAAGTAATCAGCCCCAGCATTTT.

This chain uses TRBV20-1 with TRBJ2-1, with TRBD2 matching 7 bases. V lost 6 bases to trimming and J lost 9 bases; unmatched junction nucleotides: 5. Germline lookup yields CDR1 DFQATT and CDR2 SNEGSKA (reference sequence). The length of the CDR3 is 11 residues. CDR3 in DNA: TGCAGTGCCACAGGACTAGGTGAGCAGTTCTTC. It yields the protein CSATGLGEQFF.